The 14 T cell receptor beta chains below were found in one sample sequenced in a study of blood T cells in healthy people across ages. Next came a second PCR, run for about 6 to 11 cycles, which used a sample-barcoded 5' primer along with a J-beta primer mix. TCRdb recomputed calls from the 5' RACE reads with MiXCR, one row per CDR3 protein. The profile shows 650,000 to 1,000,000 distinct CDR3 sequences, roughly 35% of them singletons. Sequencing was performed on blood. The origin of the receptors is a man in his late teens or twenties in good health.

This clonotype was counted a few times. J is TRBJ2-1 and V is TRBV3-1, with 7 bases fitting TRBD1. This CDR3 is 16 amino acids long. Germline CDR1 is LGHDT and CDR2 is YNNKEL (reference sequence). V was clipped by 4 bases and J by 2 bases; unmatched bases: 8. The CDR3 protein is CASSPGDSRPYNEQFF. DNA of the CDR3: TGTGCCAGCAGCCCCGGGGACAGTCGCCCCTACAATGAGCAGTTCTTC.

Many counts were recorded for this clonotype. The rearrangement joins TRBV20-1 to TRBJ1-2; weak D call: TRBD1 (5 bases). Trimming pared 6 bases from V and 3 bases from J, leaving 17 bases between. The V gene's germline CDR1 is DFQATT and CDR2 SNEGSKA (reference sequence). The CDR3 contains 14 residues. CDR3 bases: TGCAGTGCGCCCCGGGACCCTGGTCACTATGGCTACACCTTC. Amino acid sequence: CSAPRDPGHYGYTF.

V and J are TRBV14 and TRBJ1-4; D ambiguous. The CDR3 extends over 16 amino acids. Per the germline V gene, CDR1 is SGHDN and CDR2 is FVKESK. The germline V and J ends were trimmed by 0 bases and 8 bases, with 16 bases remaining between them. The CDR3, as DNA: TGTGCCAGCAGCCAAGAGATGTCACCTTTCCGAGAAAAACTGTTTTTT. Its protein is CASSQEMSPFREKLFF.

The chain recombines TRBV20-1 with TRBJ1-5; D gene unclear. This CDR3 contains 13 residues. Germline V gene lookup returns CDR1 DFQATT and CDR2 SNEGSKA (reference sequence). V gave up 4 bases and J gave up 6 bases, with 13 bases separating them. DNA of the CDR3: TGCAGTGCTACTCCCCGTGGAAGTCAGCCCCAGCATTTT. As protein: CSATPRGSQPQHF.

The gene calls are TRBV6-1 and TRBJ2-2; D is unresolved. The germline V gene encodes CDR1 MNHNS and CDR2 SASEGT. This CDR3 has 14 residues. V lost 2 bases and J lost 2, with 6 bases in between. CDR3: CASSESSNTGELFF. The CDR3 bases are TGTGCCAGCAGTGAATCAAGTAACACCGGGGAGCTGTTTTTT.

This clonotype has only a few counts. The chain joins TRBV12-3 or TRBV12-4 to TRBJ2-3; D gene unclear. V gave up 8 bases and J gave up 1 base, with 13 bases separating them. The CDR3 runs to 14 residues. The CDR3: CASPPGGGTDTQYF. Here the CDR3 DNA reads TGTGCCAGCCCCCCCGGTGGGGGCACAGATACGCAGTATTTT.

The gene calls are TRBV3-1 and TRBJ1-6, with TRBD1 matching over 7 bases. CDR3 length: 14 residues. Trimming took 5 bases from V and 8 from J; bases not matched to a gene: 6. Germline V gives CDR1 LGHDT, CDR2 YNNKEL (reference sequence). CDR3 DNA: TGTGCCAGCAGCTCCCGGGACAGTGATTCACCCCTCCACTTT. This gives the protein CASSSRDSDSPLHF.

Points on this clonotype: This sequence may be a read error, since a much larger clone differs from it by one base. The V gene is TRBV20-1, the J gene TRBJ2-3; 7 bases agree with TRBD2. The CDR3 runs to 15 residues. J lost 2 bases, V lost 0 bases, and 5 bases had no gene match. Germline V gene data show CDR1 as DFQATT and CDR2 as SNEGSKA (reference sequence). CDR3 bases: TGCAGTGCTAGAGATGTGAGCGGGGACACAGATACGCAGTATTTT. Protein sequence: CSARDVSGDTDTQYF.

This clonotype showed up many times. This sequence joins TRBV5-6 and TRBJ1-2; D unresolved. The V end lost 5 bases, the J end lost 2 bases, and 7 bases lay between the germline ends. CDR3 length: 12 residues. CDR1 SGHDT and CDR2 YYEEEE come from the germline V gene. In DNA, the CDR3 is TGTGCCAGCAGTCTGAGGAACTATGGCTACACCTTC. Residues: CASSLRNYGYTF.

Only a few counts were recorded for this clonotype. The V and J genes are TRBV4-3 and TRBJ2-7; no definite D call. Per germline, CDR1 LGHNA and CDR2 YSLEER. The CDR3 runs 15 residues. V was shortened by 0 bases and J by 2 bases, with 11 bases between the two germline ends. CDR3 nucleotides: TGCGCCAGCAGCCAAGAGATCGCCAAAACCTACGAGCAGTACTTC. Protein sequence: CASSQEIAKTYEQYF.

In its sample, this clonotype was seen many times. The gene calls are TRBV20-1 and TRBJ2-7; D not resolved. Germline CDR1 and CDR2: DFQATT and SNEGSKA (reference sequence). Trimming removed 1 base at V and 3 bases at J, with 4 bases between. This CDR3 is built from 11 residues. The CDR3 is CSARGGYEQYF. In DNA, the CDR3 is TGCAGTGCTAGAGGGGGCTACGAGCAGTACTTC.

This clonotype was detected only a few times. The J gene is TRBJ2-5, the V gene TRBV7-6; D gene ambiguous. V lost 2 bases to trimming and J lost 1 base, with 8 bases between them. CDR1 SGHVS and CDR2 FNYEAQ come from the germline V gene. This CDR3 contains 14 residues. The CDR3: CASSLQQTQETQYF. In nucleotides, the CDR3 is TGTGCCAGCAGCTTACAGCAGACCCAAGAGACCCAGTACTTC.

This clonotype was recorded at least ten times. Relative to the germline gene, one junction end is altered; a read error may explain this. V gene TRBV9 combines with J gene TRBJ2-3, with 8 bases that match TRBD2. Germline CDR1 and CDR2: SGDLS and YYNGEE. The CDR3 totals 14 residues. The CDR3: CASSGGRSTDTQYF. For the CDR3, the DNA is TGCGCCAGCAGCGGGGGACGTTCCACAGATACGCAGTATTTT.

This clonotype appeared many times. This chain links TRBV9 with TRBJ2-7; no clear D gene. Trimming stripped 0 bases from V and 3 bases from J, with 13 bases between. This CDR3 comprises 15 residues. Germline CDR1 is SGDLS and CDR2 is YYNGEE. The CDR3 loop is CASSVAVGLNYEQYF. The DNA of the CDR3 is TGTGCCAGCAGCGTAGCCGTAGGGCTAAACTACGAGCAGTACTTC.